This TCR beta chain appears in the sequencing data of a study of blood T cell repertoires in COVID-19. Study information: Material from acute and convalescent COVID-19 was sourced from the United States, Italy and Spain. Sources were T cells, B-cell-depleted T cells, or PBMCs; the material itself was cDNA or gDNA.

This clone came up once. The V and J ends lost 1 base and 8 bases respectively, with 14 bases between them. The CDR3 has 14 amino acids. Germline-derived CDR1 and CDR2 are SNHLY and FYNNEI. In the study's own analysis: Using reference gene primer amplification, nucleated cell counts were estimated. Data came from immunoSEQ multiplex PCR; TCRdb stores just in-frame clones and leaves some out. D and trimming were read from the DNA, whereas the V and J calls and clone size are those reported in that table. The sample shows 150,000 or so clones, roughly 80% of them seen only once. The sequence was collected from a woman aged 45 to 65 with active or convalescent COVID-19. The rearrangement links TRBV2 to TRBJ1-2, with TRBD1 as a possible D gene (5 bases). Sequenced input: peripheral blood. CDR3 in amino acids: CASSEVSGTRGYTF. DNA for the CDR3: TGTGCCAGCAGTGAAGTATCAGGGACTAGGGGCTACACCTTC.